This is a list of T cell receptor beta chains from one sample in a study of blood T cells in healthy people across ages. MiXCR was run by TCRdb on the 5' RACE reads, yielding one entry per CDR3 protein. The table shows about 760,000 distinct CDR3 sequences, with more than 55% occurring only once. The sample was blood. The receptors were sampled from a man between 35 and 55 years old in good health. Each CDR3 is given with its conserved first and last residue. D genes are given only for firm matches. Clone size, where shown, is once, few, many, or a class for clones that have expanded.

>-|TRBJ1-1|TRBD1|TRBV12-3/TRBV12-4
TGTGCCAGCAGTGATGGGAAGGGACAGGGAAAAGAAGCTTTCTTT
CASSDGKGQGKEAFF
>-|TRBJ2-3|TRBD2|TRBV20-1
TGCAGTGCTAGCCGCCGCGCGGGAGGGCCTTTTGGGACAGATACGCAGTATTTT
CSASRRAGGPFGTDTQYF
>-|TRBJ1-2|TRBD1|TRBV5-1
TGCGCCAGCAGCTCGGGGACAGGCACCGACGGCTACACCTTC
CASSSGTGTDGYTF
>-|TRBJ1-5|-|TRBV19
TGTGCCAGTAGTCAGGCGATTAATAGCAATCAGCCCCAGCATTTT
CASSQAINSNQPQHF
>-|TRBJ2-4|-|TRBV28
TGTGCCAGCAGTCGAGGGCAGGGGATGGTCAAAAACATTCAGTACTTC
CASSRGQGMVKNIQYF
>few|TRBJ2-6|TRBD1|TRBV9
TGTGCCAGCAGCGACCGTAGACAGGGGCTCTCTGGGGCCAACGTCCTGACTTTC
CASSDRRQGLSGANVLTF
>-|TRBJ2-7|-|TRBV3-1
TGTGCCAGCAGCCGAATAGACTACGAGCAGTACTTC
CASSRIDYEQYF
>-|TRBJ2-1|TRBD1|TRBV2
TGTGCCAGCAGTGCTCCTGGACAGGCCTCCTACAATGAGCAGTTCTTC
CASSAPGQASYNEQFF
>few|TRBJ2-7|-|TRBV28
TGTGCCAGCAGTGTCCTTTCCACCTACGAGCAGTACTTC
CASSVLSTYEQYF
>-|TRBJ2-5|-|TRBV25-1
TGTGCCAGCAGTGCGATGACAGCGGACCAAGAGACCCAGTACTTC
CASSAMTADQETQYF
>few|TRBJ1-1|-|TRBV5-6
TGTGCCAGCAGCCCAGCACAGGGATGGACTGAAGCTTTCTTT
CASSPAQGWTEAFF
>once|TRBJ2-3|-|TRBV4-2
TGTGCCAGCAGCCAAGATGTTATTGCCGGGGATACGCAGTATTTT
CASSQDVIAGDTQYF
>once|TRBJ2-3|TRBD2|TRBV7-8
TGTGCCAGCAGCGGATCACGCGGGGGGACACAAACAGATACGCAGTATTTT
CASSGSRGGTQTDTQYF
>-|TRBJ2-2|-|TRBV12-3/TRBV12-4
TGTGCCAGCAGGCAGGGACGCAACACCGGGGAGCTGTTTTTT
CASRQGRNTGELFF
>few|TRBJ2-3|-|TRBV5-1
TGCGCCAGCAGCCCTGCAATGGTCGGAGGAATCACGGATACGCAGTATTTT
CASSPAMVGGITDTQYF
>-|TRBJ1-5|-|TRBV7-2
TGTGCCAGCAGCTTAGAGGGACCTTACTCCAATAGCAATCAGCCCCAGCATTTT
CASSLEGPYSNSNQPQHF
>few|TRBJ2-5|TRBD2|TRBV12-3/TRBV12-4
TGTGCCAGCAGTCCCTTGACTAGCGGTCTGTACCAAGAGACCCAGTACTTC
CASSPLTSGLYQETQYF
>-|TRBJ2-7|-|TRBV6-5
TGTGCCAGCAGTAAGACCGGGACGTGCGCCTACGAGCAGTACTTC
CASSKTGTCAYEQYF
>few|TRBJ2-3|TRBD2|TRBV20-1
TGCAGTGCTACGGCGCGGGGGATGGATACGCAGTATTTT
CSATARGMDTQYF
>-|TRBJ1-2|TRBD1|TRBV5-1
TGCGCCAGCAGCTTGGCCCCACCGGGACAGGGGTTTAACTATGGCTACACCTTC
CASSLAPPGQGFNYGYTF
>-|TRBJ2-4|TRBD2|TRBV2
TGTGCCAGCAGTGAACCTAGCGGGCCCCAAGGGAACATTCAGTACTTC
CASSEPSGPQGNIQYF
>-|TRBJ2-7|-|TRBV2
TGTGCCAGCAGTGAATTGATAGCTGACGGCTCCTACGAGCAGTACTTC
CASSELIADGSYEQYF
>many|TRBJ2-5|-|TRBV7-6
TGTGCCAGCAGTTCAGTCCGGGGTTTTCAAGAGACCCAGTACTTC
CASSSVRGFQETQYF
>-|TRBJ2-5|-|TRBV27
TGTGCCAGCAGTGGGGGACTCCCAGGCGAGACCCAGTACTTC
CASSGGLPGETQYF
>-|TRBJ2-3|TRBD2|TRBV7-9
TGTGCCAGCAACAGACCGGGACTATCCACAGATACGCAGTATTTT
CASNRPGLSTDTQYF
>few|TRBJ2-3|-|TRBV5-1
TGCGCCAGCAGTCTGGACGGGGCTAGCACAGATACGCAGTATTTT
CASSLDGASTDTQYF
>-|TRBJ1-2|-|TRBV4-1
TGCGCCAGCAGCCGAGACCCGAAGTACGGCTACACCTTC
CASSRDPKYGYTF